These 8 T cell receptor beta chains came from one sample sequenced in a study of CD8+CD57+ T cells in acquired aplastic anemia. Genomic DNA served as template for TCR beta VDJ and CDR3 profiling. TCRdb processed the reads anew with MiXCR; each CDR3 protein has one entry. The sample includes about 160,000 distinct CDR3 sequences, about 45% of them seen just once. It was patients with CD8+CD57+ cell expansion by flow cytometry who were chosen for sequencing. Sequenced input: sorted CD4+, CD8+, or CD8+CD57+ T cells (not recorded which) from PBMCs. Source of these receptors: a human donor with aplastic anemia.

The genes are TRBV5-1 and TRBJ2-2; D is unclear. The V end was cut by 4 bases, the J end by 0 bases, with 7 bases between. Looked up from germline, CDR1 is SGHRS and CDR2 is YFSETQ. The CDR3 extends over 14 amino acids. The CDR3 protein is CASSDQPNTGELFF. The CDR3 nucleotides are TGCGCCAGCAGCGATCAACCGAACACCGGGGAGCTGTTTTTT.

The V call is TRBV2, the J call TRBJ1-5; the D is unclear. Trimming cost V 3 bases and J 1 base, with 10 bases left between them. The CDR3 runs 15 residues. Germline V CDR1 and CDR2: SNHLY, FYNNEI. The CDR3 DNA follows: TGTGCCAGCAGTGACGGGCAGATAAGCAATCAGCCCCAGCATTTT. This sequence encodes CASSDGQISNQPQHF.

This clonotype was observed a few times. V and J are TRBV2 and TRBJ1-3, with unresolved D. Trimming removed 1 base at V and 1 base at J, with 8 bases between. Germline assignment: CDR1 SNHLY and CDR2 FYNNEI. CDR3 length: 15 residues. Here the CDR3 reads CASSEDGYSGNTIYF. The DNA for the CDR3 is TGTGCCAGCAGTGAAGACGGTTATTCTGGAAACACCATATATTTT.

This clonotype was seen at least ten times. V is TRBV7-8 and J is TRBJ2-7; the match to TRBD1 covers 8 bases. The V gene end was trimmed by 3 bases and the J gene end by 3 bases; junction bases not matched to a gene: 7. The V gene's germline CDR1 is SGHVS and CDR2 FQNEAQ. The CDR3 consists of 15 residues. CDR3 sequence: CASSFTGQGYYEQYF. DNA of the CDR3: TGTGCCAGCAGCTTCACCGGACAGGGTTACTACGAGCAGTACTTC.

The rearrangement uses TRBV5-1 and TRBJ1-1; TRBD1 is a possible D gene (5 bases). V lost 0 bases, J lost 3 bases, and 9 bases lay in between. Germline CDR1 SGHRS, CDR2 YFSETQ. This CDR3 spans 14 amino acids. Here the CDR3 DNA reads TGCGCCAGCAGCTTGGCGGGCAGGGACACTGAAGCTTTCTTT. It is translated as CASSLAGRDTEAFF. Full variable domain (remainder filled in from reference TRBV5-1 and TRBJ1-1): KAGVTQTPRYLIKTRGQQVTLSCSPISGHRSVSWYQQTPGQGLQFLFEYFSETQRNKGNFPGRFSGRQFSNSRSEMNVSTLELGDSALYLCASSLAGRDTEAFFGQGTRLTVV.

About this clonotype itself: This may come from a read error, since a much larger clone is one base off. V is TRBV5-1 and J is TRBJ2-1; TRBD2 agrees at 10 bases. Looked up from germline, CDR1 is SGHRS and CDR2 is YFSETQ. V lost 3 bases to trimming and J lost 11 bases; unmatched junction nucleotides: 11. The CDR3 covers 15 residues. CDR3 amino acids: CASSSFGTSVDQQFF. The CDR3 coding sequence is TGCGCCAGCAGCTCCTTCGGGACTAGCGTCGATCAGCAGTTCTTC.

This clonotype was seen at least ten times. The genes are TRBV6-6 and TRBJ2-7, with D maybe TRBD1 (6 bases). V lost 2 bases to trimming and J lost 6 bases, with 8 bases between them. Looked up from germline, CDR1 is MNHNY and CDR2 is SVGAGI (reference sequence). This CDR3 comprises 12 residues. In nucleotides, the CDR3 is TGTGCCAGCAGTTACATAGGGGGCGAGCAGTACTTC. Translation: CASSYIGGEQYF.

The gene calls are TRBV7-9 and TRBJ1-5; D is unresolved. The CDR3 runs 13 residues. Germline V gene sequence: CDR1 SEHNR, CDR2 FQNEAQ (reference sequence). Trimming removed 5 bases from V and 3 bases from J, with 8 bases in between. This chain's CDR3 is CASSLENNQPQHF. The CDR3 DNA reads as TGTGCCAGCAGCCTCGAGAACAATCAGCCCCAGCATTTT.